The TCR beta chain under discussion was sequenced for a study of blood T cell repertoires in COVID-19. Study background: Collection of acute and convalescent COVID-19 samples took place in the United States, Italy and Spain.

Here immunoSEQ multiplex PCR was the method, and the copy in TCRdb shows in-frame clones only, minus some. The sample has about 120,000 clones, roughly four fifths seen once. This clone appeared a few times. From germline, CDR1 is LNHNV and CDR2 YYDKDF (reference sequence). Trimming pared 1 base from V and 0 bases from J, leaving 13 bases between. This CDR3 has 16 amino acids. The TCR was taken from a human donor in a cohort sampled during active COVID-19. Input material: peripheral blood. The J gene is TRBJ2-7, the V gene TRBV15; tentatively, D is TRBD2 (6 bases). The CDR3 loop is CATSRGGGVNSYEQYF. CDR3 bases: TGTGCCACCAGCAGAGGTGGCGGGGTCAACTCCTACGAGCAGTACTTC.